One and the same sample provided the 24 T cell receptor beta chains below, sequenced in a study of blood T cell repertoires in COVID-19. Using immunoSEQ multiplex PCR, the repertoire was profiled, and TCRdb retains in-frame clones only, with some absent. Among 100,000 or so clones listed, around 92% were seen once. The sequenced sample was peripheral blood. The receptor set was obtained from a man aged 45-65 years with active COVID-19.

This sequence joins TRBV5-8 and TRBJ1-1; D remains ambiguous. CDR3 length: 13 residues. CDR1 SGHTS and CDR2 YDEGEE come from the germline V gene. V shed 2 bases and J shed 1 base, with 6 bases lying between them. Written as DNA, the CDR3 is TGTGCCAGCAGCTTACGGGGGAACACTGAAGCTTTCTTT. It is translated as CASSLRGNTEAFF.

The chain carries TRBV2 and TRBJ2-7; D unresolved. V lost 1 base to trimming and J lost 0 bases, with 7 bases between them. Germline V gene lookup returns CDR1 SNHLY and CDR2 FYNNEI. This CDR3 has 14 amino acids. CDR3 DNA sequence: TGTGCCAGCAGTGAAGGGCCCCGCTCCTACGAGCAGTACTTC. This sequence encodes CASSEGPRSYEQYF.

The V call is TRBV30, the J call TRBJ1-2; TRBD1 aligns across 8 bases. This CDR3 region has 12 residues. The germline gives CDR1 GTSNPN, CDR2 SVGIG (reference sequence). With V trimmed by 4 bases and J by 3 bases, 1 base remained unmatched. The CDR3 DNA reads TGTGCCTGGAAGGACAGGGACTATGGCTACACCTTC. Its protein product is CAWKDRDYGYTF.

The chain couples TRBV29-1 to TRBJ1-6, with D maybe TRBD1 (5 bases). Germline values: CDR1 SQVTM, CDR2 ANQGSEA. V was cut by 2 bases and J by 5 bases, with 22 bases left in between. This CDR3 comprises 18 residues. CDR3: CSVEPTELGGSDNSPLHF. CDR3 nucleotide sequence: TGCAGCGTTGAACCCACGGAGTTGGGGGGATCAGATAATTCACCCCTCCACTTT.

The rearrangement links TRBV4-2 to TRBJ2-1; D not resolved. Germline V gene lookup returns CDR1 LGHNA and CDR2 YNFKEQ. The V gene lost 1 base and the J gene lost 6 bases, with 7 bases spanning the gap. The CDR3 totals 13 residues. This chain's CDR3 is CASSQVNSNEQFF. The CDR3 DNA sequence: TGTGCCAGCAGCCAAGTGAACAGCAATGAGCAGTTCTTC.

The chain combines TRBV5-1 with TRBJ2-3; D might be TRBD1 (5 bases). Germline CDR1 reads SGHRS; CDR2 reads YFSETQ. V was shortened by 0 bases and J by 3 bases, with 14 bases between the two germline ends. This CDR3 has 16 residues. The CDR3 protein is CASSLAGGKGTDTQYF. CDR3 sequence (DNA): TGCGCCAGCAGCTTGGCGGGCGGAAAGGGGACAGATACGCAGTATTTT.

The rearrangement uses TRBV18 and TRBJ2-1; D is perhaps TRBD1 (7 bases). The ends were cut back, 3 bases at V and 6 bases at J, with 18 bases in the middle. Looked up from germline, CDR1 is KGHSH and CDR2 is LQKENI. The CDR3 spans 16 residues. The CDR3 coding sequence is TGTGCCAGCTCACCCCTGGAGGGACAGAGAGCCAATGAGCAGTTCTTC. It translates to CASSPLEGQRANEQFF.

The chain uses TRBV24-1 and TRBJ2-2; TRBD2 might be the D (6 bases). The CDR3 spans 16 residues. CDR1 KGHDR and CDR2 SFDVKD come from the germline V gene. Trimming pared 3 bases from V and 6 bases from J, leaving 16 bases between. CDR3 sequence: CATSDPGPWGAGELFF. The DNA for the CDR3 is TGTGCCACCAGTGATCCGGGCCCCTGGGGGGCCGGGGAGCTGTTTTTT.

The DNA for the CDR3 is TGTGCCAGCAGCTCAGATCTCGGCACAGATACGCAGTATTTT. Translated, it gives CASSSDLGTDTQYF. The genes are TRBV5-5 and TRBJ2-3; D is uncertain. The CDR3 totals 14 residues. Per the germline V gene, CDR1 is SGHKS and CDR2 is YYEKEE (reference sequence). The ends were cut back, 3 bases at V and 1 base at J, with 9 bases in the middle. Full variable domain (rest looked up from reference TRBV5-5 and TRBJ2-3): DAGVTQSPTHLIKTRGQQVTLRCSPISGHKSVSWYQQVLGQGPQFIFQYYEKEERGRGNFPDRFSARQFPNYSSELNVNALLLGDSALYLCASSSDLGTDTQYFGPGTRLTVL.

J is TRBJ2-1 and V is TRBV4-2; TRBD2 is a possible D gene (5 bases). Germline V gene sequence: CDR1 LGHNA, CDR2 YNFKEQ. The CDR3 runs 13 residues. V gave up 8 bases and J gave up 3 bases, with 11 bases separating them. The CDR3 here is CASAAGNYNEQFF. Here the CDR3 DNA reads TGTGCCAGCGCGGCGGGCAACTACAATGAGCAGTTCTTC.

DNA of the CDR3: TGTGCCAGCTCACCAAAACCGGGGGGCGGTAGGTCCTACGAGCAGTACTTC. This encodes CASSPKPGGGRSYEQYF. The chain has TRBV18 and TRBJ2-7, with a tentative D call TRBD2 (7 bases). V was pared by 2 bases and J by 1 base, with 18 bases between. Germline values: CDR1 KGHSH, CDR2 LQKENI. There are 17 residues in the CDR3.

This chain joins TRBV7-2 and TRBJ2-7; D is possibly TRBD1 (7 bases). V dropped 5 bases and J dropped 0 bases, with 11 bases sitting between them. Germline V gene lookup returns CDR1 SGHTA and CDR2 FQGNSA. The CDR3 totals 14 residues. CDR3 region: CASSQGGTSYEQYF. CDR3 in DNA: TGTGCCAGCAGCCAGGGGGGAACCTCCTACGAGCAGTACTTC.

The sample holds one count of this clone. This chain connects TRBV5-6 to TRBJ2-3; 7 bases are a match to TRBD1. This CDR3 comprises 16 residues. The germline CDR1 and CDR2 sequences are SGHDT and YYEEEE. V shed 0 bases and J 7 bases; nucleotides not matched to a gene: 11. CDR3 bases: TGTGCCAGCAGCTTGGGAGACAGGGACATGGGGAATACGCAGTATTTT. Protein: CASSLGDRDMGNTQYF.

The CDR3 loop reads CASRRAGANTGELFF. The CDR3 bases are TGTGCCAGCAGGCGAGCCGGGGCGAACACCGGGGAGCTGTTTTTT. The gene calls are TRBV6-5 and TRBJ2-2; D is perhaps TRBD2 (5 bases). Trimming cost V 6 bases and J 0 bases, with 11 bases left between them. Germline V gene data show CDR1 as MNHEY and CDR2 as SVGAGI. This CDR3 region has 15 residues.

V and J are TRBV6-5 and TRBJ1-1; possible D gene TRBD1, 5 bases. Germline CDR1 MNHEY, CDR2 SVGAGI. The germline V and J ends were trimmed by 6 bases and 1 base, with 12 bases remaining between them. CDR3 length: 14 amino acids. DNA of the CDR3: TGTGCCAGCAGGATCGACAGACCGAACACTGAAGCTTTCTTT. It yields the protein CASRIDRPNTEAFF.

The CDR3 loop reads CASLGLRRGPSAGNTEAFF. CDR3 DNA: TGTGCCAGCCTGGGCCTTAGGCGGGGCCCTTCGGCGGGGAACACTGAAGCTTTCTTT. This chain joins TRBV7-8 and TRBJ1-1, with D possibly TRBD1 on 5 matching bases. The CDR3 length is 19 residues. The V end lost 8 bases, the J end lost 1 base, and 29 bases lay between the germline ends. Germline-derived CDR1 and CDR2 are SGHVS and FQNEAQ.

The J gene is TRBJ2-7, the V gene TRBV10-3; 10 nucleotides agree with TRBD2. The germline CDR1 and CDR2 sequences are ENHRY and SYGVKD. The CDR3 totals 14 residues. J lost 2 bases, V lost 10 bases, and 8 bases had no gene match. The CDR3 DNA reads TGTGCCACCTCAAAAGCGGGAGGGACCTACGAGCAGTACTTC. This gives the protein CATSKAGGTYEQYF.

This clone appeared once. The chain links TRBV6-4 to TRBJ2-1; 7 positions agree with TRBD2. The V segment lost 2 bases and the J segment 3 bases; nucleotides outside the gene matches: 4. The germline V gene has CDR1 MRHNA and CDR2 SNTAGT. The CDR3 has 15 residues. CDR3 in DNA: TGTGCCAGCAGTGACGTAGCGGGTAGCTACAATGAGCAGTTCTTC. This translates into CASSDVAGSYNEQFF.

The V and J genes are TRBV7-9 and TRBJ1-2; 9 bases line up with TRBD1. The germline V gene encodes CDR1 SEHNR and CDR2 FQNEAQ (reference sequence). The J segment lost 4 bases and the V segment lost 1 base, leaving 4 bases of the junction unmatched. This CDR3 is built from 15 residues. CDR3 coding DNA: TGTGCCAGCAGCTTAGTGGGACAGGGACTCTATGGCTACACCTTC. This sequence encodes CASSLVGQGLYGYTF.

The chain employs TRBV11-1 and TRBJ2-7; TRBD2 matches 12 bases. Germline lookup yields CDR1 SGHAT and CDR2 FQDESV (reference sequence). The J segment lost 6 bases and the V segment lost 1 base, leaving 7 bases of the junction unmatched. This CDR3 is built from 16 residues. The CDR3 nucleotides are TGTGCCAGCAGCTTAGAAACTAGCGGGAGGATTCTCGAGCAGTACTTC. Amino acid sequence: CASSLETSGRILEQYF.

This clone occurred a few times. The rearrangement links TRBV28 to TRBJ2-7; 7 bases line up with TRBD2. Germline V gene data show CDR1 as MDHEN and CDR2 as SYDVKM. Trimming removed 10 bases from V and 3 bases from J; junction bases left unmatched: 3. The CDR3 totals 11 residues. In nucleotides, the CDR3 is TGTGCCATCCAGCGGGACTACGAGCAGTACTTC. Its protein is CAIQRDYEQYF.

The rearrangement uses TRBV2 and TRBJ1-5, with unresolved D. This CDR3 contains 15 residues. Trimming left V 4 bases short and J 2 bases short, with 12 bases between. The germline CDR1 and CDR2 sequences are SNHLY and FYNNEI. The CDR3 protein is CASSAQAQGNQPQHF. The CDR3 DNA reads as TGTGCCAGCAGTGCTCAAGCGCAAGGCAATCAGCCCCAGCATTTT.

The gene calls are TRBV7-3 and TRBJ1-1; no clear D gene. V lost 1 base to trimming and J lost 5 bases, with 8 bases between them. CDR1 is SGHTA and CDR2 is FQGTGA in the germline V gene. The CDR3 consists of 13 residues. In DNA, the CDR3 is TGTGCCAGCAGCTTAAATGCGGGGACTGAAGCTTTCTTT. Its protein is CASSLNAGTEAFF.

The rearrangement links TRBV5-1 to TRBJ2-2; D gene unclear. The CDR3 has 15 residues. Trimming took off 0 bases at V and 1 base at J, with 7 bases between the two ends. Germline V gene sequence: CDR1 SGHRS, CDR2 YFSETQ. CDR3 protein: CASSLEERNTGELFF. DNA of the CDR3: TGCGCCAGCAGCTTGGAAGAGAGGAACACCGGGGAGCTGTTTTTT. Filled out from reference TRBV5-1 and TRBJ2-2, the complete variable domain reads KAGVTQTPRYLIKTRGQQVTLSCSPISGHRSVSWYQQTPGQGLQFLFEYFSETQRNKGNFPGRFSGRQFSNSRSEMNVSTLELGDSALYLCASSLEERNTGELFFGEGSRLTVL.